This T cell receptor (beta chain) is drawn from a study of beta chain features in type 1 diabetes. One heparinised draw of blood, averaging roughly 110 mL, came from each donor. The CDR3 extends over 16 amino acids. V trimming: 0 bases; J trimming: 4 bases; junction bases outside the gene matches: 4. Germline CDR1 SGHRS, CDR2 YFSETQ. About this clone itself: The target antigen is unknown.

Findings and limits, study-wide: Shortening that was moderate but significant affected the TCRB CDR3s of Type 1 diabetes patients in all four CD4+ subsets. PCR might favor shorter templates, but any such skew would affect patients and controls equally.

cDNA synthesis used the whole RNA isolate, giving expressed TCRB sequences. Sequencing was performed with immunoSEQ multiplex PCR; in TCRdb, only in-frame clones are kept and a portion is missing. The sample carries hundreds of thousands of clones, about 15% recorded once. This TCR was sampled from a man between 18 and 29 years old with type 1 diabetes. The V gene is TRBV5-1, the J gene TRBJ2-5; 12 nucleotides agree with TRBD2. Specimen: naive CD4+ T cells from blood. The CDR3 is CASSLAASGGAETQYF. CDR3 in DNA: TGCGCCAGCAGCTTGGCGGCTAGCGGGGGGGCAGAGACCCAGTACTTC.